Presented here are 27 T cell receptor beta chains from one specimen sequenced in a study of blood T cell repertoires in COVID-19. Measured with immunoSEQ multiplex PCR; TCRdb has only the in-frame clones, and not every one. The repertoire consists of about 390,000 clones, with approximately 87% occurring once and the leading ten covering 2% to 2.5%. Material for sequencing was peripheral blood. The receptor set was obtained from a woman in her sixties or seventies with COVID-19, enrolled during active disease.

The chain couples TRBV25-1 to TRBJ1-3; a weak D match, TRBD1 (5 bases). The V gene's germline CDR1 is MGHDK and CDR2 SYGVNS. Trimming took off 4 bases at V and 4 bases at J, with 14 bases between the two ends. This CDR3 spans 15 amino acids. CDR3 protein: CASSATGGSGNTIYF. CDR3 sequence (DNA): TGTGCCAGCAGTGCCACGGGGGGAAGCGGAAACACCATATATTTT.

The rearrangement links TRBV19 to TRBJ2-2, with 8 bases fitting TRBD1. The CDR3 runs 14 residues. The J segment lost 3 bases and the V segment lost 9 bases, leaving 6 bases of the junction unmatched. Per germline, CDR1 LNHDA and CDR2 SQIVND (reference sequence). CDR3 sequence (DNA): TGTGCCAGCCAAGACAGGGGCTACACCGGGGAGCTGTTTTTT. Its protein product is CASQDRGYTGELFF.

The chain employs TRBV5-1 and TRBJ1-2; tentatively, D is TRBD1 (5 bases). This CDR3 is 15 amino acids long. The germline V gene has CDR1 SGHRS and CDR2 YFSETQ. Deletions cut 4 bases from V and 1 base from J, with 14 bases between. The CDR3 sequence is CASSPRPTVNYGYTF. CDR3 bases: TGCGCCAGCAGCCCTCGGCCGACAGTTAACTATGGCTACACCTTC.

This chain joins TRBV30 and TRBJ1-3, with D perhaps matching TRBD1 (5 bases). CDR3 length: 13 amino acids. Between the trimmed V and J ends, which lost 5 bases and 1 base, there was a span of 9 bases. Germline CDR1 reads GTSNPN; CDR2 reads SVGIG (reference sequence). CDR3 loop: CAWDGGSGNTIYF. CDR3 nucleotide sequence: TGTGCCTGGGATGGGGGGTCTGGAAACACCATATATTTT.

The J gene is TRBJ1-6, the V gene TRBV2; D not resolved. The CDR3 is 14 residues long. The germline V gene encodes CDR1 SNHLY and CDR2 FYNNEI. V lost 4 bases and J lost 10, with 14 bases in between. The CDR3 DNA sequence: TGTGCCAGCAGTGGACGGCAGCAGGCCTCACCCCTCCACTTT. The encoded protein is CASSGRQQASPLHF.

This sequence joins TRBV9 and TRBJ2-2; 14 bases agree with TRBD2. This CDR3 is built from 17 residues. Germline CDR1 SGDLS, CDR2 YYNGEE. Trimming at V came to 3 bases and at J to 1 base, leaving 2 bases not matched to a gene. CDR3 sequence (DNA): TGTGCCAGCAGCGGACTAGCGGGGGGGATGAACACCGGGGAGCTGTTTTTT. Translating it yields CASSGLAGGMNTGELFF.

The gene calls are TRBV30 and TRBJ1-5; maybe TRBD1 (5 bases). The CDR3 has 14 residues. Germline lookup yields CDR1 GTSNPN and CDR2 SVGIG (reference sequence). The germline V and J ends were trimmed by 0 bases and 6 bases, with 12 bases remaining between them. CDR3: CAWSVQQGSQPQHF. DNA for the CDR3: TGTGCCTGGAGTGTACAGCAGGGTAGTCAGCCCCAGCATTTT.

This sequence joins TRBV5-6 and TRBJ1-1; 9 bases line up with TRBD1. The CDR3 contains 15 residues. Germline V CDR1 and CDR2: SGHDT, YYEEEE. Losses at the gene ends were 4 bases for V and 3 bases for J; bases not matched to a gene: 7. In DNA form, the CDR3 reads TGTGCCAGCAGCCGATACTGGGACAGGGACACTGAAGCTTTCTTT. This translates into CASSRYWDRDTEAFF.

This chain connects TRBV18 to TRBJ1-1, with 7 bases matching TRBD1. V was pared by 3 bases and J by 8 bases, with 6 bases of the junction left unmatched. CDR3 length: 13 amino acids. Per the germline V gene, CDR1 is KGHSH and CDR2 is LQKENI. CDR3: CASSPMTGQEAFF. CDR3 in DNA: TGTGCCAGCTCACCGATGACAGGGCAGGAAGCTTTCTTT.

The chain carries TRBV15 and TRBJ1-5, with TRBD1 matching 9 bases. The CDR3 has 17 amino acids. Germline V CDR1 and CDR2: LNHNV, YYDKDF (reference sequence). Unmatched junction bases numbered 6, after V lost 0 bases and J lost 3 bases. CDR3 region: CATSRDLGQGNNQPQHF. The CDR3 region has the DNA TGTGCCACCAGCAGAGATCTTGGACAGGGGAACAATCAGCCCCAGCATTTT.

The chain links TRBV19 to TRBJ1-4; no clear D gene. Trimming stripped 6 bases from V and 4 bases from J, with 12 bases between. This CDR3 comprises 14 residues. The germline gives CDR1 LNHDA, CDR2 SQIVND (reference sequence). DNA of the CDR3: TGTGCCAGTAGGCTATGGGCTCATAATGAAAAACTGTTTTTT. It translates to CASRLWAHNEKLFF.

This chain uses TRBV12-3 or TRBV12-4 with TRBJ2-7; D uncertain. The CDR3 is 10 amino acids. Trimming stripped 9 bases from V and 3 bases from J, with 6 bases between. The CDR3 DNA reads as TGTGCCAGTTCAATCTACGAGCAGTACTTC. This codes for CASSIYEQYF.

The chain uses TRBV9 and TRBJ1-1; 7 bases agree with TRBD1. The germline V gene encodes CDR1 SGDLS and CDR2 YYNGEE. V lost 2 bases and J lost 4; bases outside the gene matches: 11. The CDR3 covers 16 residues. CDR3 nucleotide sequence: TGTGCCAGCAGCGTGCGGGACAGCACACTGGGCACTGAAGCTTTCTTT. Translating gives CASSVRDSTLGTEAFF.

This clone is a singleton in its sample. The rearrangement links TRBV6-5 to TRBJ2-1; TRBD1 agrees at 8 bases. This CDR3 spans 16 amino acids. J gave up 7 bases and V 0 bases, and 8 bases lay outside the gene matches. Germline CDR1 and CDR2: MNHEY and SVGAGI. CDR3 nucleotides: TGTGCCAGCAGTTACTCAGGGGCAGGGGGCGGGAATGAGCAGTTCTTC. Encoded protein: CASSYSGAGGGNEQFF.

CDR3 amino acids: CASSDRQVLSYTF. DNA of the CDR3: TGTGCCAGCAGCGACCGACAGGTTTTGAGCTACACCTTC. The chain carries TRBV2 and TRBJ1-2; possible D gene TRBD1, 6 bases. Trimming removed 6 bases at V and 9 bases at J, with 17 bases between. This CDR3 region has 13 residues. The germline CDR1 and CDR2 sequences are SNHLY and FYNNEI.

Only one count was recorded for this clone. The chain is built from TRBV27 and TRBJ1-2; TRBD1 agrees at 10 bases. Trimming at V came to 5 bases and at J to 3 bases, leaving 9 bases not matched to a gene. This CDR3 region has 16 residues. Per germline, CDR1 MNHEY and CDR2 SMNVEV (reference sequence). The DNA of the CDR3 is TGTGCCAGCAGTACCATGCCCGGGACAGGGGACTATGGCTACACCTTC. It codes for CASSTMPGTGDYGYTF.

The chain links TRBV27 to TRBJ2-7, with D perhaps TRBD1 (6 bases). This CDR3 contains 14 residues. Germline V gives CDR1 MNHEY, CDR2 SMNVEV (reference sequence). Trimming took 5 bases from V and 1 from J, leaving 12 bases between them. The CDR3 nucleotides read TGTGCCAGCAGTACACTACAGGGTTCCTACGAGCAGTACTTC. It specifies CASSTLQGSYEQYF.

Here the CDR3 DNA reads TGTGCCAGCTCACCCCGACTAGCCATTTGGTACGAGCAGTACTTC. Its protein product is CASSPRLAIWYEQYF. The chain combines TRBV18 with TRBJ2-7, with TRBD2 matching over 7 bases. The CDR3 is 15 residues long. CDR1 KGHSH and CDR2 LQKENI come from the germline V gene. V shed 3 bases, J shed 4 bases, and the junction held 9 bases outside the gene matches.

CDR3 sequence reads: CSASSGAGLELFF. The CDR3 DNA follows: TGCAGTGCTAGTTCGGGTGCAGGGTTGGAGCTGTTTTTT. The V gene is TRBV20-1, the J gene TRBJ2-2; tentative D call: TRBD1 (5 bases). This CDR3 is 13 amino acids long. The V end was cut by 3 bases, the J end by 10 bases, with 15 bases between. Germline V CDR1 and CDR2: DFQATT, SNEGSKA (reference sequence).

The CDR3 DNA sequence: TGTGCCAGCAGCCTCGCAGGGGGGAACCAAGAGACCCAGTACTTC. The encoded protein is CASSLAGGNQETQYF. The chain links TRBV3-1 (or the pseudogene TRBV3-2) to TRBJ2-5; maybe TRBD1 (7 bases). In germline, CDR1 is LGHDT, CDR2 YNNKEL (reference sequence). The CDR3 sequence is 15 residues long. Trimming stripped 4 bases from V and 0 bases from J, with 12 bases between.

The gene calls are TRBV28 and TRBJ1-1, with 9 nucleotides matching TRBD1. With 8 bases clipped from V and 5 bases from J, the junction kept 9 bases outside the gene matches. The germline gives CDR1 MDHEN, CDR2 SYDVKM. The CDR3 consists of 14 residues. CDR3 amino acids: CASGPGTGRTEAFF. The CDR3 DNA is TGTGCCAGCGGTCCCGGGACAGGGAGAACTGAAGCTTTCTTT.

This sequence joins TRBV5-6 and TRBJ1-2, with 7 bases identical to TRBD1. Germline CDR1 reads SGHDT; CDR2 reads YYEEEE. CDR3 size: 13 residues. The trim removed 7 bases at V and 4 bases at J, leaving 7 bases unmatched. Here the CDR3 DNA reads TGTGCCAGCGGACGGGACAGATTCTATGGCTACACCTTC. As protein: CASGRDRFYGYTF.

CDR3 bases: TGTGCCAGCAGCGCGGACAGGAATAATTCACCCCTCCACTTT. This translates into CASSADRNNSPLHF. The chain employs TRBV7-9 and TRBJ1-6, with TRBD1 matching 7 bases. The CDR3 contains 14 residues. From germline, CDR1 is SEHNR and CDR2 FQNEAQ (reference sequence). V lost 5 bases to trimming and J lost 5 bases; unmatched junction nucleotides: 3.

The chain is built from TRBV5-1 and TRBJ1-4; a weak D match, TRBD1 (6 bases). The CDR3 runs 14 residues. Germline values: CDR1 SGHRS, CDR2 YFSETQ. Trimming stripped 4 bases from V and 8 bases from J, with 15 bases between. CDR3 DNA: TGCGCCAGCAGCCATGACAGGCTACGGGAAAAACTGTTTTTT. Translation gives CASSHDRLREKLFF.

The chain couples TRBV19 to TRBJ1-5, with TRBD1 identical over 9 bases. The CDR3 totals 17 residues. The germline CDR1 and CDR2 sequences are LNHDA and SQIVND (reference sequence). The J segment lost 2 bases and the V segment lost 4 bases, leaving 9 bases of the junction unmatched. This CDR3 reads CASSTQDRGARNQPQHF. In DNA, the CDR3 is TGTGCCAGTAGTACCCAGGACAGGGGAGCCCGCAATCAGCCCCAGCATTTT.

The chain employs TRBV7-7 and TRBJ1-3, with no clear D. Per the germline V gene, CDR1 is SSHAT and CDR2 is FNYEAQ (reference sequence). V lost 5 bases, J lost 8 bases, and 10 bases lay in between. The CDR3 consists of 12 residues. CDR3 amino acids: CASSHTGDTIYF. CDR3 coding DNA: TGTGCCAGCAGCCACACCGGAGACACCATATATTTT.

The chain joins TRBV3-1 (or the pseudogene TRBV3-2) to TRBJ2-2, with 7 bases matching TRBD1. Germline trimming cut 0 bases from V and 4 bases from J; bases unmatched to any gene: 8. This CDR3 is 17 amino acids long. From germline, CDR1 is LGHDT and CDR2 YNNKEL (reference sequence). The CDR3 bases are TGTGCCAGCAGCCAAGATTTGGTGAGGGGGCTCACCGGGGAGCTGTTTTTT. It codes for CASSQDLVRGLTGELFF.